The present T cell receptor beta chain was sequenced within a study of blood T cell repertoires in COVID-19. The overall study: Material from acute and convalescent COVID-19 was sourced from the United States, Italy and Spain.

V lost 4 bases and J lost 5; bases outside the gene matches: 2. Germline CDR1 and CDR2: LNHDA and SQIVND (reference sequence). There are 13 residues in the CDR3. In the authors' workflow: Reference gene primer amplification in the assay estimated nucleated cell counts. Some clones are missing from TCRdb's copy, which holds only in-frame ones; the method was immunoSEQ multiplex PCR. V and J calls and clone size are copied from that table; D and trimming were computed from the DNA. The table shows fewer than 200,000 clones, with 83% occurring only once. This clone was recorded only once. The sequenced sample consisted of peripheral blood. The chain combines TRBV19 with TRBJ2-7; 10 bases are a match to TRBD1. The TCR sequence derives from a human donor in a cohort sampled during active COVID-19. CDR3 residues: CASSRDRGDEQYF. Written as DNA, the CDR3 is TGTGCCAGTAGTAGGGACAGGGGCGACGAGCAGTACTTC. Together with reference TRBV19 and TRBJ2-7, the CDR3 gives the full variable domain: DGGITQSPKYLFRKEGQNVTLSCEQNLNHDAMYWYRQDPGQGLRLIYYSQIVNDFQKGDIAEGYSVSREKKESFPLTVTSAQKNPTAFYLCASSRDRGDEQYFGPGTRLTVT.